The clone carrying this TCR beta chain has at least ten counts. The antigen remains undetermined. Used for diagnoses were clinical symptoms, serum thyroxine and TRAb, thyroid ultrasound and orbital computed tomography. The CDR3 has 15 amino acids. V was trimmed by 5 bases and J by 3 bases, leaving 17 bases between them. TCR beta CDR3 region amplification was performed from RNA transcripts. The HTBI primer set was used in a first-round RT-PCR of the TCR CDR3. Via MiXCR, TCRdb re-called the multiplex PCR reads, giving one row per CDR3 protein. The data contain about 600,000 distinct CDR3 sequences, approximately 15% of them singletons. This specimen belongs to a study of T cells in Graves' hyperthyroidism and ophthalmopathy. Study observations and caveats: From stable hyperthyroidism, ophthalmopathy was separated by a 13 V-J model. Most thyroid clonotypes expanded above 0.001 appeared in blood too. Ophthalmopathy, as predicted by the model, came a median about seven months after the prediction.

The sample was blood. This chain links TRBV12-3 or TRBV12-4 with TRBJ2-7, with D perhaps assigned TRBD1 or TRBD2 (6 bases each). The TCR originated in a woman between 35 and 50 years old with Graves' ophthalmopathy. CDR3 DNA: TGTGCCAGCAGTAGCGCGGGACACGGGGGCTACGAGCAGTACTTC. Translation gives CASSSAGHGGYEQYF.